A selection of T cell receptor beta chains follows, all from one sample in a study of blood T cell repertoires in COVID-19. Clones were read by immunoSEQ multiplex PCR, and TCRdb kept only the in-frame ones, dropping some. The sample includes about 100,000 clones, 90% to 95% of them seen just once. The material sequenced was peripheral blood. The receptor set was obtained from a man in his fifties with active COVID-19. Both conserved end residues are part of each CDR3. D genes are given only for firm matches. Size tells how often a clone was seen (once, few, many) or the class of an expanded clone, and some rows leave it out.

TRBJ1-1 | TRBV29-1 | . | TRBD1 | TGCAGCGGAGGACAGGGGGCGAACACTGAAGCTTTCTTT | CSGGQGANTEAFF
TRBJ2-7 | TRBV11-2 | once | TRBD1 | TGTGCCAGCAGCCAACGACAGGGGCAGCCTTACGAGCAGTACTTC | CASSQRQGQPYEQYF
TRBJ1-4 | TRBV27 | . | . | TGTGCCAGCAGTTCTCCGGGACACCGAGATGAAAAACTGTTTTTT | CASSSPGHRDEKLFF
TRBJ2-1 | TRBV6-5 | . | . | TGTGCCAGCAGTTACTACGGGGGCAATGAGCAGTTCTTC | CASSYYGGNEQFF
TRBJ1-1 | TRBV18 | . | . | TGTGCCAGCTCACACCAGGGCCTAAACACTGAAGCTTTCTTT | CASSHQGLNTEAFF
TRBJ2-3 | TRBV6-5 | . | . | TGTGCCAGCAGTTACTCCGGACTAAACACAGATACGCAGTATTTT | CASSYSGLNTDTQYF
TRBJ1-5 | TRBV10-3 | . | . | TGTGCCATCGGGCGGGGAGGGAACAATCAGCCCCAGCATTTT | CAIGRGGNNQPQHF
TRBJ1-3 | TRBV7-6 | . | TRBD1 | TGTGCCAGCAGCTTGACAGGGACCGGCTCTGGAAACACCATATATTTT | CASSLTGTGSGNTIYF
TRBJ2-1 | TRBV19 | . | . | TGTGCCAGCTCCAAGGGGGGGGCGGCCTACAATGAGCAGTTCTTC | CASSKGGAAYNEQFF
TRBJ2-7 | TRBV6-5 | few | TRBD2 | TGTGCCAGCAGTCTGACTAGCGGGGGCCCCCGGTACTTC | CASSLTSGGPRYF
TRBJ1-1 | TRBV19 | once | TRBD1 | TGTGCCAGTCGGCAGCGGACAGGGACCGCTTTCTTT | CASRQRTGTAFF
TRBJ2-2 | TRBV9 | . | . | TGTGCCAGCAGCGTGACAGAATTTACAGCCGGGGAGCTGTTTTTT | CASSVTEFTAGELFF
TRBJ1-2 | TRBV5-5 | once | . | TGTGCCAGCAGCTTGGAGCCAGGGAACTATGGCTACACCTTC | CASSLEPGNYGYTF
TRBJ1-2 | TRBV7-6 | . | . | TGTGCCAGCAGCTTAGCAGTTGGGGGGGATCGAGGCTACACCTTC | CASSLAVGGDRGYTF
TRBJ2-3 | TRBV9 | . | . | TGTGCCAGCAGCGTAGCTGCCCGGGGATCTAGCACAGATACGCAGTATTTT | CASSVAARGSSTDTQYF
TRBJ2-2 | TRBV11-3 | few | . | TGTGCCAGCAGCTTAGAGGGTATGGGCACAGAGAGTAGACCCGGGGAGCTGTTTTTT | CASSLEGMGTESRPGELFF
TRBJ2-3 | TRBV3-1/TRBV3-2 | . | TRBD2 | TGTGCCAGCAGCCAAGCAAGCGGGACTAGCACAGATACGCAGTATTTT | CASSQASGTSTDTQYF
TRBJ2-3 | TRBV7-9 | . | . | TGTGCCAGCAGCCGAGCAGGGGCAGATACGCAGTATTTT | CASSRAGADTQYF
TRBJ2-3 | TRBV11-2 | . | . | TGTGCCAGCAGCTTAAGGAGCTCGGGGACAGATACGCAGTATTTT | CASSLRSSGTDTQYF
TRBJ1-6 | TRBV27 | . | TRBD1 | TGTGCCAGCAGTTTTTCTCTCGGGACAGGGGCGAATTCACCCCTCCACTTT | CASSFSLGTGANSPLHF
TRBJ1-6 | TRBV4-2 | . | TRBD1 | TGTGCCAGCAGCCAAGGGAGACAGGGTGAACCCCTCCACTTT | CASSQGRQGEPLHF
TRBJ1-2 | TRBV10-3 | . | TRBD1 | TGTGCCATCGGACAGGGGCAGTCTAACTATGGCTACACCTTC | CAIGQGQSNYGYTF
TRBJ2-5 | TRBV10-1 | once | TRBD2 | TGCGCCAGCAGTCAGACTAGCTCCGGGGAGACCCAGTACTTC | CASSQTSSGETQYF
TRBJ2-2 | TRBV9 | once | . | TGTGCCAGCAGCGTAGGTGACTACCCGGAGACCGGGGAGCTGTTTTTT | CASSVGDYPETGELFF
TRBJ2-5 | TRBV29-1 | . | . | TGCAGCGTTGAGCTACAGCAAGAGACCCAGTACTTC | CSVELQQETQYF
TRBJ2-2 | TRBV11-2 | . | TRBD2 | TGTGCCGTCGGGACTAGCGGGGGCCTGAACACCGGGGAGCTGTTTTTT | CAVGTSGGLNTGELFF
TRBJ1-5 | TRBV2 | once | . | TGTGCCAGCAGTGGCCTAAATCAGCCCCAGCATTTT | CASSGLNQPQHF
TRBJ2-7 | TRBV5-4 | . | . | TGTGCCAGCAGCTTTGGGCCGGGAAGCTCCTACGAGCAGTACTTC | CASSFGPGSSYEQYF
TRBJ2-2 | TRBV15 | . | . | TGTGCCACCCGGGACATTAACACCGGGGAGCTGTTTTTT | CATRDINTGELFF
TRBJ2-3 | TRBV5-1 | . | . | TGCGCCAGCAGCTCGACTCCGGGACAACTTAGGCAGCAGCAGTATTTT | CASSSTPGQLRQQQYF
TRBJ1-3 | TRBV7-9 | few | TRBD1 | TGTGCCAGCAGCCCGGGGACAGGGCTAGGAAACACCATATATTTT | CASSPGTGLGNTIYF
TRBJ1-1 | TRBV11-2 | . | TRBD1 | TGTGCCAGCAGCTCAGGGACAGGCGTGAACACTGAAGCTTTCTTT | CASSSGTGVNTEAFF
TRBJ2-1 | TRBV30 | once | TRBD2 | TGTGCCTGGAGTCTAGCGGGTTTCGCGGCGCAGTTCTTC | CAWSLAGFAAQFF
TRBJ2-1 | TRBV7-2 | . | . | TGTGCCAGCAGCCAACTGGTCGACTACAATGAGCAGTTCTTC | CASSQLVDYNEQFF
TRBJ1-1 | TRBV7-8 | once | TRBD1 | TGTGCCAGCACCCAGACAGGGACTGAAGCTTTCTTT | CASTQTGTEAFF
TRBJ1-2 | TRBV4-1 | . | . | TGCGCCAGCAGCCAAGGAAGAGGGGAACTAGCTATCTATGGCTACACCTTC | CASSQGRGELAIYGYTF
TRBJ2-3 | TRBV5-1 | . | TRBD2 | TGCGCCAGCAGCGCGGGACTAGCGGGAATATCTAGCACAGATACGCAGTATTTT | CASSAGLAGISSTDTQYF
TRBJ1-3 | TRBV19 | once | TRBD1 | TGTGCCAGTAGTATCACCCCGACAGGGGCTGGAAACACCATATATTTT | CASSITPTGAGNTIYF
TRBJ2-7 | TRBV9 | . | . | TGTGCCAGCAGCGTTTACCAGGTTGGCTACGAGCAGTACTTC | CASSVYQVGYEQYF
TRBJ2-2 | TRBV7-9 | once | TRBD2 | TGTGCCAGCAGCCTTAGCGGGGGGGCGCCCGTCACCGGGGAGCTGTTTTTT | CASSLSGGAPVTGELFF
TRBJ1-6 | TRBV6-6 | few | . | TGTGCCAGCAGTCATCTTGGGCGAAGCTCCTATAATTCACCCCTCCACTTT | CASSHLGRSSYNSPLHF
TRBJ1-1 | TRBV6-6 | . | . | TGTGCCAGCAGTTACTCTGAGCGTCAGGGGAACACTGAAGCTTTCTTT | CASSYSERQGNTEAFF
TRBJ1-2 | TRBV2 | . | . | TGTGCCAGCAGTCAAGACAGAATCTATGGCTACACCTTC | CASSQDRIYGYTF
TRBJ1-3 | TRBV6-1 | . | . | TGTGCCAGCAGTGAAAACCGGGGAGGAAACACCATATATTTT | CASSENRGGNTIYF
TRBJ1-4 | TRBV30 | . | . | TGTGCCTGGAGTGAAATGGCACACCGCGGTGAAAAACTGTTTTTT | CAWSEMAHRGEKLFF
TRBJ2-5 | TRBV6-1 | . | TRBD1 | TGTGCCAGCAGTGAAATGTACGGCAGGGGGTCCCCAAAAGAGACCCAGTACTTC | CASSEMYGRGSPKETQYF
TRBJ2-5 | TRBV11-2 | . | . | TGTGCCAGCAGTCCGGGACTTAAAGAGACCCAGTACTTC | CASSPGLKETQYF
TRBJ1-6 | TRBV14 | . | TRBD1 | TGTGCCAGCAGTCGACAGGGTGTTTCACCCCTCCACTTT | CASSRQGVSPLHF
TRBJ2-1 | TRBV5-1 | . | . | TGCGCCAGCAGCGCCGACAGCTCCTACAATGAGCAGTTCTTC | CASSADSSYNEQFF
TRBJ2-3 | TRBV6-5 | once | TRBD1 | TGTGCCAGCAGTTACGACAGGGGTTGGACAGATACGCAGTATTTT | CASSYDRGWTDTQYF
TRBJ2-5 | TRBV9 | . | TRBD1 | TGTGCCAGCAGCCCTGGGACAGGCGAGTACCAAGAGACCCAGTACTTC | CASSPGTGEYQETQYF
TRBJ2-5 | TRBV25-1 | . | . | TGTGCCAGCAGTTTCAGGTCGGGGGAGACCCAGTACTTC | CASSFRSGETQYF